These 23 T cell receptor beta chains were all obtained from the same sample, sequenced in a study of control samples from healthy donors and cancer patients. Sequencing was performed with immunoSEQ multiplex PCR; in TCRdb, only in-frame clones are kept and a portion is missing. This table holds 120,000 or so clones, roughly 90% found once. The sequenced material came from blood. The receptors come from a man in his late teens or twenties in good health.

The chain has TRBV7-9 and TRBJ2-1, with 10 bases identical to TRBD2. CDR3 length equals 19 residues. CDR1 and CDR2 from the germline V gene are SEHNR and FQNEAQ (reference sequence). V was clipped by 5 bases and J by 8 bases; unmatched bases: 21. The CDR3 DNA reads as TGTGCCAGCAGCCTCAGCCTTCAAGGGGGCCTAGCGGGAGCGGATGAGCAGTTCTTC. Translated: CASSLSLQGGLAGADEQFF.

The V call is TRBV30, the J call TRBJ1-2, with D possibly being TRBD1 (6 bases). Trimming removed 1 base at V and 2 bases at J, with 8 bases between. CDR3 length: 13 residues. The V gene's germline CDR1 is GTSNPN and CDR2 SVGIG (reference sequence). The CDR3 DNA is TGTGCCTGGAGTGCAGGGGCAAACTATGGCTACACCTTC. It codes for CAWSAGANYGYTF.

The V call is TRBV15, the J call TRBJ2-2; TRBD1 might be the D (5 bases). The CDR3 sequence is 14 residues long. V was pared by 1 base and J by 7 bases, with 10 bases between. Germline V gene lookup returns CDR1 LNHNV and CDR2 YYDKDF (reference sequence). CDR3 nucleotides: TGTGCCACCAGCAGAGTTAGGGGTGGCGGGGAGCTGTTTTTT. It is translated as CATSRVRGGGELFF.

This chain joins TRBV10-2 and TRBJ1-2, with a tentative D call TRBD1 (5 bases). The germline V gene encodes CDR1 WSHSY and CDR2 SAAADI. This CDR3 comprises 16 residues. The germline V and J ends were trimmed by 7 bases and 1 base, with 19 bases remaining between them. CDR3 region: CASTGGVGGLNYGYTF. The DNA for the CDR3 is TGCGCCAGCACCGGAGGGGTTGGAGGGCTTAACTATGGCTACACCTTC.

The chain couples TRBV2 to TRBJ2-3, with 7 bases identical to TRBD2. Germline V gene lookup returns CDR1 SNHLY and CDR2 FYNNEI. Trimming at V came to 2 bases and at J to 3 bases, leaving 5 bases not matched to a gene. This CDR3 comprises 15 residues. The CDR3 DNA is TGTGCCAGCAGTGAACGGGGGAGGGGTACAGATACGCAGTATTTT. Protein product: CASSERGRGTDTQYF.

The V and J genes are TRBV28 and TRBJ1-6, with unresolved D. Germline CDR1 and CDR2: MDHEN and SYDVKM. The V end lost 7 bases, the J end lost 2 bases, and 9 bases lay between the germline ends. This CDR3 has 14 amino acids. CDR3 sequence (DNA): TGTGCCAGCATCGGGAGCCCCTATAATTCACCCCTCCACTTT. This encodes CASIGSPYNSPLHF.

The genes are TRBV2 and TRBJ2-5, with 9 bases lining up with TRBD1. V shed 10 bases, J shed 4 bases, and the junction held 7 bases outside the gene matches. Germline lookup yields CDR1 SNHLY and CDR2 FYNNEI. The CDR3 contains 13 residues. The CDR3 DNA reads TGTGCCACCAGGGACAGGGAGGGAGAGACCCAGTACTTC. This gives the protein CATRDREGETQYF.

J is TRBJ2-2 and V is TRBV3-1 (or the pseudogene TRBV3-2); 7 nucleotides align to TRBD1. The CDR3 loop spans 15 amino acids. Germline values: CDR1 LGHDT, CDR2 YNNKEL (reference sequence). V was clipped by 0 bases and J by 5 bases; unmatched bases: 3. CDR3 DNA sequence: TGTGCCAGCAGCCAAGATAACAGGGGTACCGGGGAGCTGTTTTTT. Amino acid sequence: CASSQDNRGTGELFF.

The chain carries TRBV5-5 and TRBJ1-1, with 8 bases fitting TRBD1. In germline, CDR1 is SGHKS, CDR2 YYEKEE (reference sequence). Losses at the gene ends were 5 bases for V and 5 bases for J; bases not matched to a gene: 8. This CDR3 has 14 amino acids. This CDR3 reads CASRSQGARTEAFF. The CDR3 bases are TGTGCCAGCAGGTCTCAGGGGGCGCGGACTGAAGCTTTCTTT.

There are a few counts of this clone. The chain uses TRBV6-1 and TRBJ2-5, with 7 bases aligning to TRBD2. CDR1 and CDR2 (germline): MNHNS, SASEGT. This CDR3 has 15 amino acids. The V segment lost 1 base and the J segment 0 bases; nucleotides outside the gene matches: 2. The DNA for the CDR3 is TGTGCCAGCAGTGAAGTAGCGGGTAACCAAGAGACCCAGTACTTC. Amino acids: CASSEVAGNQETQYF.

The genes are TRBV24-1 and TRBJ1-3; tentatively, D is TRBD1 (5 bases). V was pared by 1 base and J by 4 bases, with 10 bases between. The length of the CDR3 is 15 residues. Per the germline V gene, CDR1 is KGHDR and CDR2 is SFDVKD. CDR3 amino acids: CATSDFGQGGNTIYF. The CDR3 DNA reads TGTGCCACCAGTGATTTCGGGCAGGGCGGAAACACCATATATTTT.

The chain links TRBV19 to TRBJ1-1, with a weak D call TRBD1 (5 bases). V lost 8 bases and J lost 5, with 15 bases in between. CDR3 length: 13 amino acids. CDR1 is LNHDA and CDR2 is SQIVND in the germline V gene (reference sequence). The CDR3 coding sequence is TGTGCCAGTGGGGCATCGGTGGATACTGAAGCTTTCTTT. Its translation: CASGASVDTEAFF.

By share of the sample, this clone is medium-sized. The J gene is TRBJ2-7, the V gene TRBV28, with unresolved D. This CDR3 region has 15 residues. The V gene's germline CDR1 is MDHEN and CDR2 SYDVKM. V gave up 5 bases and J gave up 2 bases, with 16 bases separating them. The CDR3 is CASSTLRVNTYEQYF. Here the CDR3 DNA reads TGTGCCAGCAGTACCCTACGGGTGAACACCTACGAGCAGTACTTC.

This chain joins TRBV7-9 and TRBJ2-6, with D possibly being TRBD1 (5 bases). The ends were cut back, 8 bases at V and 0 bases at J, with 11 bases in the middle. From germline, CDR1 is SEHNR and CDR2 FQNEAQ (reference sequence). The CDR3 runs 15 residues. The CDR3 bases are TGTGCCAGCCACCAGGGAAGCTCTGGGGCCAACGTCCTGACTTTC. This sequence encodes CASHQGSSGANVLTF.

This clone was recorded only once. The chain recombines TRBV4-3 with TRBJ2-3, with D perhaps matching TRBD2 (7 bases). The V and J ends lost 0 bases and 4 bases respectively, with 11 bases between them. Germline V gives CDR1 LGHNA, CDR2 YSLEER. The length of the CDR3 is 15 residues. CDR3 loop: CASSQEGAGADTQYF. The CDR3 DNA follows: TGCGCCAGCAGCCAAGAGGGGGCGGGGGCAGATACGCAGTATTTT.

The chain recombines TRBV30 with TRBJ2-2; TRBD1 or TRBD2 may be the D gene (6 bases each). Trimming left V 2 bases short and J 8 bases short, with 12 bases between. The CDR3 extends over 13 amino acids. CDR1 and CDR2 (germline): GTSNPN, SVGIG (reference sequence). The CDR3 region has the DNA TGTGCCTGGAGTTCCACGGGGGCGGGGGAGCTGTTTTTT. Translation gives CAWSSTGAGELFF.

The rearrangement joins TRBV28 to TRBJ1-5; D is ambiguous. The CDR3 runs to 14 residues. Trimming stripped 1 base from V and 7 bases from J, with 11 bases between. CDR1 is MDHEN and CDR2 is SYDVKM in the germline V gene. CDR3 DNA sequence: TGTGCCAGCAGTTTATTCGGTCCCAGGCAGCCCCAGCATTTT. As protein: CASSLFGPRQPQHF.

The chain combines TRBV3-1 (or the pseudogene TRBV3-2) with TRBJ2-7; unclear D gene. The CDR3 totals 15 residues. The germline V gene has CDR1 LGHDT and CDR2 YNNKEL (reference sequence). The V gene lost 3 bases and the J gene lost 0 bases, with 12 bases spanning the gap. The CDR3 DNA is TGTGCCAGCAGCCATCCAACGTTCAGCTCCTACGAGCAGTACGTC. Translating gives CASSHPTFSSYEQYV.

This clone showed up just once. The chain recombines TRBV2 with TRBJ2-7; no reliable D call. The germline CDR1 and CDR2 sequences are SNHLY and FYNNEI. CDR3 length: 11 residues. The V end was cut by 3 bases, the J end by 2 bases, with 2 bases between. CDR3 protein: CASSDPYEQYF. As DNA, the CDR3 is TGTGCCAGCAGTGACCCCTACGAGCAGTACTTC.

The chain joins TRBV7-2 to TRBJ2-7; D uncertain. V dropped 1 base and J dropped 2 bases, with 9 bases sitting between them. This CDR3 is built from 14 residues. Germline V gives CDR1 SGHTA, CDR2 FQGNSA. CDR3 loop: CASSLDSFTYEQYV. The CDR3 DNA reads TGTGCCAGCAGCTTAGATTCGTTCACCTACGAGCAGTACGTC.

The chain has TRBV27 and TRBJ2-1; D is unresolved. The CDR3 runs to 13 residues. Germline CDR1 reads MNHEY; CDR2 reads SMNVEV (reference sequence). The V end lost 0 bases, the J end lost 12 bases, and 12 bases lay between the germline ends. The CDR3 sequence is CASSLSDGLGQFF. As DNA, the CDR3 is TGTGCCAGCAGTTTATCGGACGGCCTTGGGCAGTTCTTC.

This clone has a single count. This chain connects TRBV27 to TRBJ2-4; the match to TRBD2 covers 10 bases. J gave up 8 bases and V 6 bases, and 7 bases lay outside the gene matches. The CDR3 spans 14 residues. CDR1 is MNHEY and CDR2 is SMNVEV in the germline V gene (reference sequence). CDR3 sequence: CASSLAGAGDIQYF. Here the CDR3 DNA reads TGTGCCAGCAGCCTAGCGGGGGCCGGGGACATTCAGTACTTC.

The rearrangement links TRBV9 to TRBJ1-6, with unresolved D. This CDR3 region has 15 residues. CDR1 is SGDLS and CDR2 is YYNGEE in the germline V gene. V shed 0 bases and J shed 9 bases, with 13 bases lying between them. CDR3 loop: CASSVEGPLVSPLHF. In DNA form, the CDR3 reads TGTGCCAGCAGCGTAGAGGGCCCGCTCGTTTCACCCCTCCACTTT.